The 30 T cell receptor beta chains presented below share a single source sample, sequenced in a study of blood T cell repertoires in COVID-19. Assay used: immunoSEQ multiplex PCR; TCRdb lists only in-frame clones, some missing. The data hold about 360,000 clones, with 65% to 85% observed a single time. The source material was peripheral blood. The receptor source for this set is a man aged 30 to 45 with active or convalescent COVID-19.

J is TRBJ2-3 and V is TRBV7-9, with 7 bases identical to TRBD2. The CDR3 totals 16 residues. Germline loops: CDR1 SEHNR, CDR2 FQNEAQ (reference sequence). With 3 bases clipped from V and 0 bases from J, the junction kept 6 bases outside the gene matches. This chain's CDR3 is CASSFSLAPSTDTQYF. CDR3 nucleotide sequence: TGTGCCAGCAGCTTTTCACTAGCGCCTAGCACAGATACGCAGTATTTT.

This clone was detected once. The chain has TRBV29-1 and TRBJ1-5, with a tentative D call TRBD1 (6 bases). Trimming pared 5 bases from V and 4 bases from J, leaving 12 bases between. CDR3 length: 13 amino acids. Germline V CDR1 and CDR2: SQVTM, ANQGSEA. The CDR3 spells CSVLDSWNQPQHF. The DNA of the CDR3 is TGCAGCGTTTTGGACAGTTGGAATCAGCCCCAGCATTTT.

The chain is built from TRBV28 and TRBJ1-5; D may be TRBD1 (5 bases). The germline gives CDR1 MDHEN, CDR2 SYDVKM. V lost 6 bases and J 2 bases, leaving 14 bases between the germline ends. The CDR3 is 15 residues long. The CDR3 region is CASSSDSLRNQPQHF. CDR3 coding DNA: TGTGCCAGCAGCTCCGACAGTCTACGCAATCAGCCCCAGCATTTT.

The genes are TRBV11-3 and TRBJ2-1, with D tentatively TRBD1 (6 bases). Germline assignment: CDR1 SGHNT and CDR2 YENEEA. The CDR3 length is 16 residues. Trimming removed 1 base at V and 3 bases at J, with 13 bases between. The CDR3 loop reads CASSLAGTSYYNEQFF. The CDR3 DNA reads TGTGCCAGCAGCTTAGCAGGGACATCTTACTACAATGAGCAGTTCTTC.

The CDR3 sequence is CASSLHSNTDTQYF. The CDR3 DNA follows: TGTGCCAGCAGCTTACATAGCAACACAGATACGCAGTATTTT. The chain links TRBV7-3 to TRBJ2-3; no clear D. V lost 2 bases and J lost 2, with 8 bases in between. This CDR3 is built from 14 residues. CDR1 SGHTA and CDR2 FQGTGA come from the germline V gene.

The sample holds one count of this clone. This sample also contains other DNA sequences that code for the same CDR3. V and J are TRBV5-1 and TRBJ2-7, with TRBD1 matching 7 bases. Germline-derived CDR1 and CDR2 are SGHRS and YFSETQ. Trimming took 0 bases from V and 2 from J; bases not matched to a gene: 2. CDR3 length: 14 residues. The CDR3 bases are TGCGCCAGCAGCTTGGGTGGGACAGCCTACGAGCAGTACTTC. It encodes CASSLGGTAYEQYF.

This sequence joins TRBV7-2 and TRBJ2-2; a weak D match, TRBD2 (5 bases). Germline V gives CDR1 SGHTA, CDR2 FQGNSA. Between the trimmed V and J ends, which lost 4 bases and 8 bases, there was a span of 14 bases. The CDR3 runs 14 residues. The CDR3 region is CASSSGLFEGELFF. CDR3 nucleotides: TGTGCCAGCAGCTCAGGACTTTTTGAGGGGGAGCTGTTTTTT.

The V gene is TRBV11-2, the J gene TRBJ1-3; D is possibly TRBD1 (5 bases). The CDR3 consists of 14 residues. CDR1 is SGHAT, CDR2 FQNNGV, per germline. Trimming removed 5 bases from V and 4 bases from J, with 12 bases in between. The CDR3 protein is CASSLRREGNTIYF. The CDR3, as DNA: TGTGCCAGCAGCCTCCGCAGGGAAGGAAACACCATATATTTT.

This clone was seen a few times. V and J are TRBV5-4 and TRBJ2-2; 11 bases match TRBD2. The CDR3 contains 16 residues. The V gene end was trimmed by 0 bases and the J gene end by 6 bases; junction bases not matched to a gene: 4. The germline V gene encodes CDR1 SGHNT and CDR2 YYREEE (reference sequence). The CDR3 DNA sequence: TGTGCCAGCAGCTTGGGGGGACTAGCGGTCTCCGGGGAGCTGTTTTTT. This sequence encodes CASSLGGLAVSGELFF. The whole variable domain, filled in from reference TRBV5-4 and TRBJ2-2, reads ETGVTQSPTHLIKTRGQQVTLRCSSQSGHNTVSWYQQALGQGPQFIFQYYREEENGRGNFPPRFSGLQFPNYSSELNVNALELDDSALYLCASSLGGLAVSGELFFGEGSRLTVL.

The chain carries TRBV19 and TRBJ2-7, with 7 positions matching TRBD1. V shed 1 base and J 3 bases; nucleotides not matched to a gene: 6. The CDR3 extends over 15 amino acids. Germline V gene data show CDR1 as LNHDA and CDR2 as SQIVND (reference sequence). The CDR3 here is CASSIGYGDSYEQYF. In nucleotides, the CDR3 is TGTGCCAGTAGTATAGGGTACGGGGACAGCTACGAGCAGTACTTC.

The chain recombines TRBV19 with TRBJ1-2; D is perhaps TRBD1 (6 bases). Germline-derived CDR1 and CDR2 are LNHDA and SQIVND (reference sequence). V lost 3 bases and J lost 3, with 14 bases in between. The length of the CDR3 is 15 residues. The CDR3 coding sequence is TGTGCCAGTAGTATTGGGCAAGGGGGAGACTATGGCTACACCTTC. Residues: CASSIGQGGDYGYTF.

Of note for this clone: The same CDR3 is also encoded by other DNA sequences in this sample. This chain connects TRBV15 to TRBJ1-1; D is possibly TRBD1 (5 bases). Trimming cost V 1 base and J 0 bases, with 12 bases left between them. CDR3 length equals 16 residues. CDR1 and CDR2 from the germline V gene are LNHNV and YYDKDF (reference sequence). The CDR3 sequence is CATSRVGGALNTEAFF. In DNA form, the CDR3 reads TGTGCCACCAGCAGAGTGGGGGGAGCCCTGAACACTGAAGCTTTCTTT. Filled out from reference TRBV15 and TRBJ1-1, the complete variable domain reads DAMVIQNPRYQVTQFGKPVTLSCSQTLNHNVMYWYQQKSSQAPKLLFHYYDKDFNNEADTPDNFQSRRPNTSFCFLDIRSPGLGDTAMYLCATSRVGGALNTEAFFGQGTRLTVV.

The count of this clone is one. The chain employs TRBV5-6 and TRBJ1-2; maybe TRBD1 (5 bases). Germline V gene lookup returns CDR1 SGHDT and CDR2 YYEEEE. Deletions cut 1 base from V and 4 bases from J, with 14 bases between. CDR3 length equals 15 residues. The DNA for the CDR3 is TGTGCCAGCAGCTTGTGGGGGACTCCGAGCTATGGCTACACCTTC. It encodes CASSLWGTPSYGYTF.

This clone was detected once. The chain joins TRBV7-2 to TRBJ2-2; 9 bases map to TRBD1. Germline CDR1 SGHTA, CDR2 FQGNSA. The CDR3 contains 17 residues. Trimming took 6 bases from V and 6 from J; bases not matched to a gene: 14. The CDR3 loop reads CASSPVPGQGLPGELFF. The CDR3 DNA follows: TGTGCCAGCAGTCCTGTCCCGGGACAGGGCCTCCCCGGGGAGCTGTTTTTT.

The chain joins TRBV11-2 to TRBJ2-1; 7 bases align to TRBD2. J was trimmed by 7 bases and V by 0 bases; bases with no gene match: 6. Germline values: CDR1 SGHAT, CDR2 FQNNGV. CDR3 length: 15 amino acids. The CDR3 is CASSLDPAGSNEQFF. The CDR3 DNA follows: TGTGCCAGCAGCTTAGATCCAGCGGGGTCTAATGAGCAGTTCTTC.

CDR3 sequence (DNA): TGCGCCAGCAGCCAAGACGGCTCCCAGCGGGTCAGGAGGGGCACCGGGGAGCTGTTTTTT. Amino acid sequence: CASSQDGSQRVRRGTGELFF. This chain uses TRBV4-3 with TRBJ2-2, with a tentative D call TRBD2 (6 bases). Per germline, CDR1 LGHNA and CDR2 YSLEER. V was shortened by 0 bases and J by 4 bases, with 24 bases between the two germline ends. The CDR3 covers 20 residues.

In DNA form, the CDR3 reads TGTGCCAGCAGCTTACCCGGACTAGCGGGAGACCGGTACTTC. It specifies CASSLPGLAGDRYF. The chain employs TRBV7-2 and TRBJ2-7, with 13 bases identical to TRBD2. The CDR3 length is 14 residues. J was trimmed by 12 bases and V by 2 bases; bases with no gene match: 7. Germline V gene lookup returns CDR1 SGHTA and CDR2 FQGNSA. Complete variable domain (other parts from reference TRBV7-2 and TRBJ2-7): GAGVSQSPSNKVTEKGKDVELRCDPISGHTALYWYRQSLGQGLEFLIYFQGNSAPDKSGLPSDRFSAERTGGSVSTLTIQRTQQEDSAVYLCASSLPGLAGDRYFGPGTRLTVT.

The rearrangement uses TRBV9 and TRBJ2-2; 14 positions agree with TRBD2. Germline CDR1 reads SGDLS; CDR2 reads YYNGEE. Trimming removed 4 bases from V and 5 bases from J; junction bases left unmatched: 7. The CDR3 is made up of 17 amino acids. CDR3 sequence (DNA): TGTGCCAGCAGCCTGTCGACTAGCGGGGGGGAGACCGGGGAGCTGTTTTTT. Translated: CASSLSTSGGETGELFF.

The rearrangement uses TRBV6-6 and TRBJ2-3; 12 nucleotides agree with TRBD2. Trimming removed 5 bases from V and 2 bases from J; junction bases left unmatched: 8. Germline lookup yields CDR1 MNHNY and CDR2 SVGAGI (reference sequence). The length of the CDR3 is 17 residues. Here the CDR3 DNA reads TGTGCCAGCAGTCCCTTCACTAGCGGGGGGCCCACAGATACGCAGTATTTT. This sequence encodes CASSPFTSGGPTDTQYF.

V usage is TRBV9 and J usage is TRBJ1-1, with D uncertain. Trimming left V 4 bases short and J 8 bases short, with 15 bases between. The CDR3 is 13 amino acids. The germline V gene has CDR1 SGDLS and CDR2 YYNGEE. This chain's CDR3 is CASSTQEGSEAFF. CDR3 sequence (DNA): TGTGCCAGCAGCACCCAGGAAGGATCCGAAGCTTTCTTT.

The chain is built from TRBV29-1 and TRBJ2-3; 15 nucleotides line up with TRBD2. With V trimmed by 6 bases and J by 3 bases, 1 base remained unmatched. CDR3 length: 14 amino acids. Germline V gives CDR1 SQVTM, CDR2 ANQGSEA. Here the CDR3 DNA reads TGCAGCGTGGGGACTAGCGGGAGGACAGATACGCAGTATTTT. Its translation is CSVGTSGRTDTQYF.

The chain has TRBV7-2 and TRBJ1-2, with D possibly matching TRBD1 (6 bases). The V end was cut by 5 bases, the J end by 4 bases, with 11 bases between. Germline values: CDR1 SGHTA, CDR2 FQGNSA. This CDR3 region has 13 residues. The CDR3 region has the DNA TGTGCCAGCAGCGAAACAGGGTTCTATGGCTACACCTTC. It specifies CASSETGFYGYTF.

In its sample, this clone was seen a few times. This rearrangement joins TRBV5-4 to TRBJ1-6; perhaps TRBD1 as D (5 bases). In germline, CDR1 is SGHNT, CDR2 YYREEE (reference sequence). V lost 0 bases to trimming and J lost 9 bases, with 16 bases between them. The CDR3 has 16 residues. The CDR3, as DNA: TGTGCCAGCAGCTTGGAGCCGGGACTTCTAACTTCACCCCTCCACTTT. It translates to CASSLEPGLLTSPLHF.

The V gene is TRBV30, the J gene TRBJ1-1, with D hard to call. Germline values: CDR1 GTSNPN, CDR2 SVGIG (reference sequence). Deletions cut 1 base from V and 0 bases from J, with 9 bases between. This CDR3 spans 14 amino acids. This chain's CDR3 is CAWSGITVNTEAFF. The CDR3 DNA sequence: TGTGCCTGGAGTGGGATTACAGTGAACACTGAAGCTTTCTTT.

This clone was seen more than once but under ten times. The chain uses TRBV7-9 and TRBJ2-7, with D unresolved. Trimming cost V 6 bases and J 1 base, with 7 bases left between them. Per germline, CDR1 SEHNR and CDR2 FQNEAQ (reference sequence). This CDR3 comprises 12 residues. The CDR3 region is CASRDWSYEQYF. The DNA of the CDR3 is TGTGCCAGCAGAGACTGGTCCTACGAGCAGTACTTC.

V usage is TRBV5-6 and J usage is TRBJ2-6; 8 bases align to TRBD1. The CDR3 totals 17 residues. Germline V gives CDR1 SGHDT, CDR2 YYEEEE. After removal of 4 bases from V and 4 bases from J, the junction contained 10 bases not matched to a gene. The CDR3 DNA follows: TGTGCCAGCAGCGCCGGGACAGGAAGGCTAGGGGCCAACGTCCTGACTTTC. Amino acids: CASSAGTGRLGANVLTF.

The chain uses TRBV4-3 and TRBJ1-3; unclear D gene. CDR1 and CDR2 (germline): LGHNA, YSLEER. Between the trimmed V and J ends, which lost 1 base and 6 bases, there was a span of 10 bases. This CDR3 has 14 amino acids. CDR3 amino acids: CASSQGGGENTIYF. CDR3 DNA sequence: TGCGCCAGCAGCCAAGGCGGCGGAGAAAACACCATATATTTT.

The chain combines TRBV13 with TRBJ2-1, with D tentatively TRBD2 (5 bases). Germline assignment: CDR1 PRHDT and CDR2 FYEKMQ (reference sequence). This CDR3 has 18 residues. Trimming stripped 4 bases from V and 0 bases from J, with 19 bases between. CDR3 bases: TGTGCCAGCAGCTACGGCCCCCAAGCCCGGGGCTCCTACAATGAGCAGTTCTTC. It is translated as CASSYGPQARGSYNEQFF.

This sequence joins TRBV5-1 and TRBJ1-4; no reliable D call. Germline V CDR1 and CDR2: SGHRS, YFSETQ. The V gene lost 4 bases and the J gene lost 8 bases, with 15 bases spanning the gap. CDR3 length: 14 amino acids. This CDR3 reads CASSEGSRGEKLFF. The CDR3 DNA follows: TGCGCCAGCAGCGAGGGATCCCGTGGGGAAAAACTGTTTTTT.

The chain employs TRBV28 and TRBJ2-1; 14 bases align to TRBD2. This CDR3 contains 16 residues. Germline CDR1 MDHEN, CDR2 SYDVKM. After removal of 2 bases from V and 7 bases from J, the junction contained 4 bases not matched to a gene. The CDR3 sequence is CASSLTGTSGSNEQFF. In DNA form, the CDR3 reads TGTGCCAGCAGTTTAACCGGGACTAGCGGGAGTAATGAGCAGTTCTTC.